This T cell receptor beta chain was recovered during a study of T cell changes during pregnancy in multiple sclerosis. Sequencing used immunoSEQ multiplex PCR; TCRdb keeps in-frame clones, though not all of them. The sample includes over 65,000 clones, around 94% of them seen just once. The CDR3 loop spans 14 amino acids. Germline CDR1 MNHEY, CDR2 SVGAGI. The chain combines TRBV6-5 with TRBJ2-5; TRBD1 matches 9 bases. The J call is uncertain, as TRBJ2-7 better fits the DNA end. This TCR came from a female donor with multiple sclerosis, enrolled in a pregnancy study. The sequenced sample was peripheral blood, obtained in the third trimester of pregnancy. The CDR3 region has the DNA TGTGCCAGCAGTTACTCGGGACAGGGATCCGAGCAGTACTTC. Residues: CASSYSGQGSEQYF.